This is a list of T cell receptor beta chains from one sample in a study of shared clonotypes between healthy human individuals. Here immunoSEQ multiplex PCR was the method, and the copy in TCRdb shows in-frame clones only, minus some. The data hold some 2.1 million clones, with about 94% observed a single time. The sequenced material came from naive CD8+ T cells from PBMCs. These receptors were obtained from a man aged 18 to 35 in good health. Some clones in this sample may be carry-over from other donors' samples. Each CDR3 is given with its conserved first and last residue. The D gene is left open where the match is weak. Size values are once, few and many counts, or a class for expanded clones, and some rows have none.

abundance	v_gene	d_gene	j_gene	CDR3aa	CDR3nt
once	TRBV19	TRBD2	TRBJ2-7	CASRGLADEQYF	TGTGCCAGTAGGGGACTAGCCGACGAGCAGTACTTC
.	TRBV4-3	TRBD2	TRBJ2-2	CASSQDVLADGTGELFF	TGCGCCAGCAGCCAAGATGTACTAGCGGACGGCACCGGGGAGCTGTTTTTT
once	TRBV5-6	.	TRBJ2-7	CASSRTVYEQYF	TGTGCCAGCTCCAGGACAGTGTACGAGCAGTACTTC
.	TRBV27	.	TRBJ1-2	CASSSPPDGYTF	TGTGCCAGCAGTTCTCCTCCGGATGGCTACACCTTC
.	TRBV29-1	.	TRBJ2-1	CSVEDQGNNEQFF	TGCAGCGTTGAAGACCAGGGGAACAATGAGCAGTTCTTC
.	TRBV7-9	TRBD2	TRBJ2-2	CASRTSGRVTGELFF	TGTGCCAGCAGGACTAGCGGGAGGGTGACCGGGGAGCTGTTTTTT
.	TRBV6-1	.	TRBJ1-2	CASLPNLYGYTF	TGTGCCAGCCTTCCTAACCTCTATGGCTACACCTTC
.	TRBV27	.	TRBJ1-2	CASSFPGGGYTF	TGTGCCAGCAGTTTTCCGGGGGGCGGCTACACCTTC
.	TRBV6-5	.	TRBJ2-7	CASSYGAGSSYEQYF	TGTGCCAGCAGTTACGGGGCAGGCAGCTCCTACGAGCAGTACTTC
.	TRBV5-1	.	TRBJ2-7	CASSLKGDEQYF	TGCGCCAGCAGCTTGAAGGGGGACGAGCAGTACTTC
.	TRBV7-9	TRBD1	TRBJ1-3	CASSPDRLGNTIYF	TGTGCCAGCAGCCCGGACAGGCTGGGAAACACCATATATTTT